These 8 T cell receptor beta chains came from one sample sequenced in a study of blood T cell repertoires in COVID-19 (TCRdb year 2020). Libraries were made using the immunoSEQ multiplex PCR assay. Here the immuneACCESS table is served through TCRdb, limited to in-frame sequences with V and J called. Missing clones are a known gap in these copies; in checked studies unresolved V genes cover under half, and the rest lacks a known reason. The sample contains about 310,000 clones, 85% of them found a single time. The ten largest account for 1.9% of the sample. The specimen was PBMCs or T cells enriched from blood (not recorded which). The receptors come from a woman aged 25 to 39 who had been exposed to COVID-19.

CDR3 nucleotides: TGTGCCAGCAGCATGGGGGGGACTAGCGGAGCCTACAATGAGCAGTTCTTC. Translated, it gives CASSMGGTSGAYNEQFF. This chain joins TRBV5-4 and TRBJ2-1; 11 bases line up with TRBD2. V shed 4 bases, J shed 2 bases, and the junction held 8 bases outside the gene matches. Germline V gene data show CDR1 as SGHNT and CDR2 as YYREEE (reference sequence). This CDR3 contains 17 residues.

This clone appeared a single time. The chain is built from TRBV2 and TRBJ2-7; 8 bases agree with TRBD1. The CDR3 is 15 amino acids. Germline V CDR1 and CDR2: SNHLY, FYNNEI. J lost 5 bases, V lost 2 bases, and 8 bases had no gene match. CDR3 sequence reads: CASSESGQGRHEQYF. CDR3 coding DNA: TGTGCCAGCAGTGAATCTGGACAGGGTCGGCACGAGCAGTACTTC.

This sequence joins TRBV4-2 and TRBJ2-2; D is unresolved. The V gene lost 1 base and the J gene lost 6 bases, with 9 bases spanning the gap. CDR1 LGHNA and CDR2 YNFKEQ come from the germline V gene. This CDR3 has 14 residues. The CDR3 here is CASSQAHGAGELFF. In DNA form, the CDR3 reads TGTGCCAGCAGCCAAGCCCACGGAGCCGGGGAGCTGTTTTTT.

The chain employs TRBV18 and TRBJ1-1; unclear D gene. The CDR3 spans 11 residues. Germline V CDR1 and CDR2: KGHSH, LQKENI. V was cut by 2 bases and J by 6 bases, with 4 bases left in between. CDR3 region: CASSPVAEAFF. For the CDR3, the DNA is TGTGCCAGCTCACCAGTCGCTGAAGCTTTCTTT.

The chain combines TRBV30 with TRBJ1-2, with TRBD1 matching over 7 bases. Germline trimming cut 3 bases from V and 4 bases from J; bases unmatched to any gene: 11. The CDR3 has 15 amino acids. The V gene's germline CDR1 is GTSNPN and CDR2 SVGIG (reference sequence). The CDR3 protein is CAWSYFQGVLYGYTF. The CDR3 DNA is TGTGCCTGGAGCTACTTCCAGGGGGTTCTCTATGGCTACACCTTC.

The chain has TRBV24-1 and TRBJ2-3; TRBD2 matches at 7 bases. Germline V gene lookup returns CDR1 KGHDR and CDR2 SFDVKD. The trim removed 3 bases at V and 0 bases at J, leaving 8 bases unmatched. The CDR3 runs to 17 residues. CDR3 DNA sequence: TGTGCCACCAGTGATCCATCTAGCGGCCTTAGCACAGATACGCAGTATTTT. It specifies CATSDPSSGLSTDTQYF.

This clone was seen a few times. The genes are TRBV27 and TRBJ1-1, with 7 positions matching TRBD1. Germline CDR1 and CDR2: MNHEY and SMNVEV (reference sequence). J lost 4 bases, V lost 6 bases, and 23 bases had no gene match. The CDR3 has 19 amino acids. CDR3 nucleotide sequence: TGTGCCAGCAGCCCCACGTCTTTCCTCCCGACAGGGTTAGGCACTGAAGCTTTCTTT. This translates into CASSPTSFLPTGLGTEAFF.

The V gene is TRBV28, the J gene TRBJ2-6; 7 bases are a match to TRBD1. Germline V gene data show CDR1 as MDHEN and CDR2 as SYDVKM. This CDR3 comprises 16 residues. V dropped 4 bases and J dropped 0; count of bases not matched to a gene: 3. The CDR3 DNA reads TGTGCCAGCAGTTCGACAGGGTTCTCTGGGGCCAACGTCCTGACTTTC. Protein: CASSSTGFSGANVLTF.